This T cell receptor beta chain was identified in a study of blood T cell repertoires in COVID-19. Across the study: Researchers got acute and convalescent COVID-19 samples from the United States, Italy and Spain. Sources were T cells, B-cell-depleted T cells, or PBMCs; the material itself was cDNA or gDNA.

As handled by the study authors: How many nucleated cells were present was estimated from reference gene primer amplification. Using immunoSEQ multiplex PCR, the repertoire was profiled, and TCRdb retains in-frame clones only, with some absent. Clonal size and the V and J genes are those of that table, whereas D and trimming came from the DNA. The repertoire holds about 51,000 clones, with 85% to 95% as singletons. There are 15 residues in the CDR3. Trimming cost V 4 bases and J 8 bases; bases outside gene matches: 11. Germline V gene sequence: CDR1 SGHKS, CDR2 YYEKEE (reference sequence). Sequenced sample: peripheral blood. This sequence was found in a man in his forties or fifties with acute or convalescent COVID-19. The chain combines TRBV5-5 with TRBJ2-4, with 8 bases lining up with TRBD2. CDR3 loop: CASSPVTSDRDIQYF. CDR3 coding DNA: TGTGCCAGCAGCCCGGTGACTAGCGATAGGGACATTCAGTACTTC.